The 19 T cell receptor beta chains reported below all come from one sample, sequenced in a study of OX40 agonist ivuxolimab in advanced cancers. Library generation was performed with the immunoSEQ multiplex PCR assay. TCRdb's version of the immuneACCESS table is confined to in-frame rearrangements and falls short of the full clone set. An unresolved V gene accounts for under half of the shortfall where checked; the remainder is of unknown origin. In this sample the table shows 20,000 to 30,000 clones, around 82% of which occur a single time. The leading ten clones occupy about 1.3% of the sample. This specimen was CD4+ or CD8+ T cells sorted from blood, taken in a trial of the OX40 agonist ivuxolimab. Source of these receptors: an adult with an advanced solid tumor such as melanoma, head and neck, liver or kidney cancer.

This CDR3 is CASSPGPFTNNSPLHF. The CDR3 nucleotides read TGTGCCAGCAGCCCAGGGCCCTTTACCAATAATTCACCCCTCCACTTT. The V call is TRBV7-8, the J call TRBJ1-6, with D maybe TRBD1 (5 bases). Per germline, CDR1 SGHVS and CDR2 FQNEAQ. The CDR3 runs 16 residues. V shed 5 bases and J shed 5 bases, with 16 bases lying between them. The full variable domain, rest sourced from reference TRBV7-8 and TRBJ1-6, is GAGVSQSPRYKVAKRGQDVALRCDPISGHVSLFWYQQALGQGPEFLTYFQNEAQLDKSGLPSDRFFAERPEGSVSTLKIQRTQQEDSAVYLCASSPGPFTNNSPLHFGNGTRLTVT.

The count of this clone is one. V gene TRBV6-1 combines with J gene TRBJ1-3; D perhaps matches TRBD1 (5 bases). V lost 6 bases and J 4 bases, leaving 16 bases between the germline ends. The CDR3 spans 15 residues. Looked up from germline, CDR1 is MNHNS and CDR2 is SASEGT. This CDR3 reads CASSVDSLGGNTIYF. CDR3 sequence (DNA): TGTGCCAGCAGCGTTGACAGTCTAGGGGGAAACACCATATATTTT.

V and J are TRBV30 and TRBJ1-5, with 9 bases aligning to TRBD1. Looked up from germline, CDR1 is GTSNPN and CDR2 is SVGIG (reference sequence). The CDR3 covers 15 residues. After removal of 3 bases from V and 6 bases from J, the junction contained 9 bases not matched to a gene. Here the CDR3 reads CAWSPTGTGFQPQHF. DNA for the CDR3: TGTGCCTGGAGCCCGACCGGGACAGGGTTTCAGCCCCAGCATTTT.

This rearrangement joins TRBV7-2 to TRBJ2-5, with a possible D match to TRBD1 (5 bases). Germline CDR1 and CDR2: SGHTA and FQGNSA. The CDR3 consists of 13 residues. Trimming took 3 bases from V and 5 from J, leaving 10 bases between them. CDR3 region: CASSFQGHETQYF. Written as DNA, the CDR3 is TGTGCCAGCAGCTTTCAGGGTCATGAGACCCAGTACTTC.

V gene TRBV14 combines with J gene TRBJ2-3, with 12 bases that match TRBD2. The CDR3 consists of 17 residues. Unmatched junction bases numbered 8, after V lost 1 base and J lost 6 bases. CDR1 SGHDN and CDR2 FVKESK come from the germline V gene. CDR3 loop: CASSQGGRLAGVDTQYF. The CDR3 DNA sequence: TGTGCCAGCAGCCAAGGGGGGAGACTAGCGGGAGTGGATACGCAGTATTTT.

The chain has TRBV28 and TRBJ1-2, with a tentative D call TRBD1 (5 bases). The ends were cut back, 3 bases at V and 4 bases at J, with 12 bases in the middle. This CDR3 has 14 amino acids. Per germline, CDR1 MDHEN and CDR2 SYDVKM. The CDR3 sequence: CASSFPGHFYGYTF. In DNA form, the CDR3 reads TGTGCCAGCAGTTTCCCTGGACATTTCTATGGCTACACCTTC.

The chain has TRBV5-5 and TRBJ2-1, with D perhaps TRBD1 (5 bases). Germline-derived CDR1 and CDR2 are SGHKS and YYEKEE (reference sequence). CDR3 length: 14 amino acids. V was pared by 4 bases and J by 1 base, with 9 bases between. The CDR3 DNA sequence: TGTGCCAGCAGCCGTCCAGGGTCCTACAATGAGCAGTTCTTC. It specifies CASSRPGSYNEQFF.

This clone is deemed medium-sized. The V and J genes are TRBV2 and TRBJ2-3; weak D call: TRBD2 (6 bases). From germline, CDR1 is SNHLY and CDR2 FYNNEI. V was trimmed by 7 bases and J by 0 bases, leaving 14 bases between them. The CDR3 runs 15 residues. The CDR3: CASIGLFPSTDTQYF. The CDR3, as DNA: TGTGCCAGCATTGGACTATTCCCAAGCACAGATACGCAGTATTTT.

The chain has TRBV5-1 and TRBJ2-1, with D perhaps matching TRBD2 (6 bases). This CDR3 has 15 residues. CDR1 is SGHRS and CDR2 is YFSETQ in the germline V gene. Trimming cost V 0 bases and J 2 bases, with 9 bases left between them. CDR3 loop: CASSLAAGTYNEQFF. The DNA of the CDR3 is TGCGCCAGCAGCTTGGCCGCGGGGACCTACAATGAGCAGTTCTTC.

This clone has just a few counts. The V call is TRBV7-2, the J call TRBJ1-6, with D unclear. Trimming shortened V by 0 bases and J by 11 bases, and 5 bases separated the two germline ends. This CDR3 contains 12 residues. Germline lookup yields CDR1 SGHTA and CDR2 FQGNSA. In DNA, the CDR3 is TGTGCCAGCAGCTTAGCGGTACCACCCCTCCACTTT. It codes for CASSLAVPPLHF.

V and J are TRBV20-1 and TRBJ1-1, with D unresolved. CDR1 and CDR2 (germline): DFQATT, SNEGSKA (reference sequence). CDR3 length: 11 amino acids. Trimming left V 3 bases short and J 8 bases short, with 10 bases between. CDR3 coding DNA: TGCAGTGCTAGGGAGAGCCGAGAAGCTTTCTTT. As protein: CSARESREAFF.

The chain uses TRBV6-5 and TRBJ2-1; no clear D gene. The CDR3 sequence is 12 residues long. CDR1 is MNHEY, CDR2 SVGAGI, per germline. Trimming took 7 bases from V and 3 from J, leaving 7 bases between them. The CDR3 loop reads CASTTGYNEQFF. The CDR3 bases are TGTGCCAGCACGACTGGCTACAATGAGCAGTTCTTC.

The chain joins TRBV7-2 to TRBJ2-1; 9 nucleotides match TRBD2. Trimming removed 1 base from V and 7 bases from J; junction bases left unmatched: 5. CDR1 and CDR2 from the germline V gene are SGHTA and FQGNSA. This CDR3 contains 15 residues. CDR3 sequence: CASSLDSGGGNEQFF. In nucleotides, the CDR3 is TGTGCCAGCAGCTTAGATAGCGGGGGAGGAAATGAGCAGTTCTTC. The full variable domain, completed using reference TRBV7-2 and TRBJ2-1, is GAGVSQSPSNKVTEKGKDVELRCDPISGHTALYWYRQSLGQGLEFLIYFQGNSAPDKSGLPSDRFSAERTGGSVSTLTIQRTQQEDSAVYLCASSLDSGGGNEQFFGPGTRLTVL.

This clone was seen a handful of times. The CDR3 loop is CASSLREGAAGETQYF. Here the CDR3 DNA reads TGTGCCAGCAGCTTGCGAGAGGGGGCGGCGGGAGAGACCCAGTACTTC. The chain employs TRBV5-8 and TRBJ2-5; 7 bases line up with TRBD1. The J segment lost 4 bases and the V segment lost 1 base, leaving 10 bases of the junction unmatched. The CDR3 sequence is 16 residues long. CDR1 and CDR2 from the germline V gene are SGHTS and YDEGEE.

The rearrangement joins TRBV7-2 to TRBJ2-1; 11 nucleotides line up with TRBD2. This CDR3 has 15 residues. V lost 6 bases, J lost 7 bases, and 8 bases stayed unmatched. The germline gives CDR1 SGHTA, CDR2 FQGNSA. The CDR3 protein is CASRPGLAEGNEQFF. The CDR3 nucleotides read TGTGCCAGCAGACCGGGACTAGCGGAGGGGAATGAGCAGTTCTTC.

The chain carries TRBV7-3 and TRBJ2-7, with 10 bases fitting TRBD1. In germline, CDR1 is SGHTA, CDR2 FQGTGA. V dropped 4 bases and J dropped 7; count of bases not matched to a gene: 7. This CDR3 spans 14 amino acids. The CDR3 reads CASSSGTGVGEQYF. For the CDR3, the DNA is TGTGCCAGCAGCTCCGGGACAGGGGTGGGAGAGCAGTACTTC.

The chain couples TRBV7-9 to TRBJ1-4; D remains unclear. The CDR3 has 15 residues. The V gene's germline CDR1 is SEHNR and CDR2 FQNEAQ (reference sequence). With 5 bases removed from V and 0 bases from J, the gap between germline ends came to 10 bases. CDR3 sequence reads: CASSPVGSTNEKLFF. Here the CDR3 DNA reads TGTGCCAGCAGCCCCGTGGGGTCAACTAATGAAAAACTGTTTTTT. Together with reference TRBV7-9 and TRBJ1-4, the CDR3 gives the full variable domain: DTGVSQNPRHKITKRGQNVTFRCDPISEHNRLYWYRQTLGQGPEFLTYFQNEAQLEKSRLLSDRFSAERPKGSFSTLEIQRTEQGDSAMYLCASSPVGSTNEKLFFGSGTQLSVL.

The chain uses TRBV5-1 and TRBJ2-5; D uncertain. V was cut by 0 bases and J by 0 bases, with 9 bases left in between. Looked up from germline, CDR1 is SGHRS and CDR2 is YFSETQ. The CDR3 has 15 amino acids. In DNA, the CDR3 is TGCGCCAGCAGCTTGGGTATTGGCGACCAAGAGACCCAGTACTTC. Translated, it gives CASSLGIGDQETQYF.

The CDR3 DNA reads TGTGCCAGCAGCCTACAGGGGGAGGCTTTCTTT. Translation: CASSLQGEAFF. The rearrangement joins TRBV2 to TRBJ1-1, with 8 bases aligning to TRBD1. Germline V gene lookup returns CDR1 SNHLY and CDR2 FYNNEI. The CDR3 covers 11 residues. V shed 6 bases and J 11 bases; nucleotides not matched to a gene: 5.